This entry lists 26 T cell receptor beta chains sequenced from one sample in a study of CD8 T cells in ankylosing spondylitis. TCRdb reprocessed the 5' RACE reads with MiXCR, giving one entry per CDR3 protein. This repertoire shows under 250,000 distinct CDR3 sequences, under 30% found once; its top ten account for roughly 6.7%. Material: blood, either unsorted or a sorted T cell fraction (not recorded which). The source is a male donor with ankylosing spondylitis or in good health (not recorded which).

This clonotype was recorded many times. CDR3 protein: CASSVGLSYEQYF. Written as DNA, the CDR3 is TGTGCCAGCAGCGTAGGACTCTCCTACGAGCAGTACTTC. The chain has TRBV9 and TRBJ2-7; no clear D gene. This CDR3 has 13 amino acids. V shed 0 bases and J shed 0 bases, with 4 bases lying between them. Looked up from germline, CDR1 is SGDLS and CDR2 is YYNGEE.

This clonotype came up a few times. The chain recombines TRBV6-1 with TRBJ2-2; 7 positions agree with TRBD1. The ends lost 4 bases at V and 3 bases at J; junction bases unmatched: 2. Germline V gives CDR1 MNHNS, CDR2 SASEGT. The CDR3 is made up of 14 amino acids. The CDR3 DNA reads TGTGCCAGCAGTGGACAGGGCTACACCGGGGAGCTGTTTTTT. Protein sequence: CASSGQGYTGELFF.

The genes are TRBV24-1 and TRBJ2-5; no firm D call. V gave up 4 bases and J gave up 7 bases, with 18 bases separating them. The CDR3 covers 15 residues. The germline gives CDR1 KGHDR, CDR2 SFDVKD. CDR3 sequence reads: CATSDLGPGGGTQYF. CDR3 DNA: TGTGCCACCAGTGACCTCGGACCGGGTGGCGGGACCCAGTACTTC.

The V call is TRBV12-3 or TRBV12-4, the J call TRBJ1-6; no definite D call. V was trimmed by 0 bases and J by 6 bases, leaving 6 bases between them. There are 14 residues in the CDR3. The CDR3 DNA reads as TGTGCCAGCAGTTTAGCCCGGAGTAATTCACCCCTCCACTTT. Translated: CASSLARSNSPLHF.

CDR3 nucleotide sequence: TGCAGCGTTGATTATGGGGCTAGCACAGATACGCAGTATTTT. Translating it yields CSVDYGASTDTQYF. V gene TRBV29-1 combines with J gene TRBJ2-3; TRBD1 might be the D (5 bases). The CDR3 runs to 14 residues. Germline-derived CDR1 and CDR2 are SQVTM and ANQGSEA. Trimming removed 3 bases at V and 0 bases at J, with 10 bases between.

This clonotype was seen many times. CDR3 sequence: CSAKSSYNSPLHF. DNA for the CDR3: TGCAGCGCCAAAAGCTCCTATAATTCACCCCTCCACTTT. The chain carries TRBV29-1 and TRBJ1-6; D call uncertain. Trimming shortened V by 7 bases and J by 0 bases, and 7 bases separated the two germline ends. Germline values: CDR1 SQVTM, CDR2 ANQGSEA. CDR3 length: 13 amino acids.

The sample holds many counts of this clonotype. The chain uses TRBV20-1 and TRBJ2-1; 7 bases are a match to TRBD2. CDR3 size: 14 residues. V was clipped by 3 bases and J by 3 bases; unmatched bases: 5. The germline V gene has CDR1 DFQATT and CDR2 SNEGSKA (reference sequence). CDR3 residues: CSASRGEHYNEQFF. CDR3 nucleotides: TGCAGTGCTAGTCGGGGGGAACACTACAATGAGCAGTTCTTC.

The chain employs TRBV25-1 and TRBJ2-7; 11 nucleotides agree with TRBD2. J gave up 4 bases and V 0 bases, and 5 bases lay outside the gene matches. CDR1 is MGHDK and CDR2 is SYGVNS in the germline V gene. The CDR3 sequence is 16 residues long. The CDR3 nucleotides are TGTGCCAGCAGTGAATACCGGACTAGCGGGTCGTACGAGCAGTACTTC. Protein: CASSEYRTSGSYEQYF.

This clonotype was detected a few times. The chain uses TRBV4-3 and TRBJ2-1; 10 bases are shared with TRBD2. There are 15 residues in the CDR3. Unmatched junction bases numbered 5, after V lost 0 bases and J lost 9 bases. Germline CDR1 reads LGHNA; CDR2 reads YSLEER. The chain's CDR3 is CASSQEVAGGSEQFF. The CDR3 DNA is TGCGCCAGCAGCCAAGAGGTAGCGGGAGGCTCTGAGCAGTTCTTC.

Ten or more counts support this clonotype. The chain combines TRBV20-1 with TRBJ1-2, with D maybe TRBD1 (5 bases). The V and J ends lost 5 bases and 5 bases respectively, with 15 bases between them. CDR3 length equals 13 residues. CDR1 DFQATT and CDR2 SNEGSKA come from the germline V gene (reference sequence). CDR3 in DNA: TGCAGTGCTTCATCCCGGGGGGGATATGGCTACACCTTC. It is translated as CSASSRGGYGYTF.

This clonotype was seen ten or more times. V usage is TRBV5-8 and J usage is TRBJ2-7, with D perhaps TRBD2 (6 bases). Trimming stripped 4 bases from V and 7 bases from J, with 9 bases between. This CDR3 has 11 residues. Germline values: CDR1 SGHTS, CDR2 YDEGEE. CDR3 region: CASSPEGEQYF. In DNA form, the CDR3 reads TGTGCCAGCAGCCCGGAGGGGGAGCAGTACTTC.

Ten or more counts support this clonotype. J is TRBJ2-5 and V is TRBV20-1; 9 bases agree with TRBD1. J lost 5 bases, V lost 6 bases, and 7 bases had no gene match. This CDR3 has 13 amino acids. Per the germline V gene, CDR1 is DFQATT and CDR2 is SNEGSKA (reference sequence). CDR3 region: CSAGQGGMETQYF. The CDR3 DNA sequence: TGCAGTGCGGGACAGGGTGGGATGGAGACCCAGTACTTC.

This chain links TRBV20-1 with TRBJ1-6; TRBD1 is a possible D gene (6 bases). Between the trimmed V and J ends, which lost 0 bases and 7 bases, there was a span of 10 bases. CDR3 length equals 14 residues. From germline, CDR1 is DFQATT and CDR2 SNEGSKA (reference sequence). CDR3: CSARDQGRNSPLHF. The DNA of the CDR3 is TGCAGTGCTAGAGATCAGGGGAGGAATTCACCCCTCCACTTT.

This clonotype occurred a few times. This chain links TRBV29-1 with TRBJ2-3; D may be TRBD1 (6 bases). The CDR3 totals 14 residues. Germline assignment: CDR1 SQVTM and CDR2 ANQGSEA. Deletions cut 0 bases from V and 3 bases from J, with 10 bases between. As DNA, the CDR3 is TGCAGCGTTGAAGATATAGGGGGAACAGATACGCAGTATTTT. It encodes CSVEDIGGTDTQYF.

This clonotype was seen ten or more times. V usage is TRBV5-1 and J usage is TRBJ2-1; 13 bases are shared with TRBD2. Germline lookup yields CDR1 SGHRS and CDR2 YFSETQ. The CDR3 is made up of 15 amino acids. The J segment lost 9 bases and the V segment lost 5 bases, leaving 8 bases of the junction unmatched. CDR3 bases: TGCGCCAGCAGTGAGGGGACTAGCGGGATTGGTGAGCAGTTCTTC. Translation gives CASSEGTSGIGEQFF. Using reference TRBV5-1 and TRBJ2-1 for the parts outside the CDR3, the full variable domain is KAGVTQTPRYLIKTRGQQVTLSCSPISGHRSVSWYQQTPGQGLQFLFEYFSETQRNKGNFPGRFSGRQFSNSRSEMNVSTLELGDSALYLCASSEGTSGIGEQFFGPGTRLTVL.

The rearrangement joins TRBV12-3 or TRBV12-4 to TRBJ1-5; D remains unclear. The CDR3 totals 14 residues. V was shortened by 6 bases and J by 5 bases, with 14 bases between the two germline ends. Written as DNA, the CDR3 is TGTGCCAGCAGCCCGACATGGGGATATCAGCCCCAGCATTTT. Translated: CASSPTWGYQPQHF.

The CDR3 coding sequence is TGTGCCACCGGGCTAGACAATCAGCCCCAGCATTTT. Its translation is CATGLDNQPQHF. The chain couples TRBV15 to TRBJ1-5; D is uncertain. CDR3 length: 12 residues. Trimming pared 8 bases from V and 3 bases from J, leaving 8 bases between. CDR1 and CDR2 from the germline V gene are LNHNV and YYDKDF (reference sequence). The full variable domain, in which reference TRBV15 and TRBJ1-5 provide the parts outside the CDR3, is DAMVIQNPRYQVTQFGKPVTLSCSQTLNHNVMYWYQQKSSQAPKLLFHYYDKDFNNEADTPDNFQSRRPNTSFCFLDIRSPGLGDTAMYLCATGLDNQPQHFGDGTRLSIL.

This chain links TRBV21-1 with TRBJ2-7. TRBV21-1 has pseudogene status. The CDR3 has 12 amino acids. The CDR3 region has the DNA TGTGCCAGCAGCAAAGTTTGGTACGAGCAGTACTTC. It encodes CASSKVWYEQYF.

The V and J genes are TRBV7-9 and TRBJ2-3; TRBD1 matches 7 bases. This CDR3 contains 15 residues. The V gene's germline CDR1 is SEHNR and CDR2 FQNEAQ (reference sequence). V lost 11 bases and J lost 4; bases outside the gene matches: 15. For the CDR3, the DNA is TGTGCCTGCAACGAACAGGGGAGTGGTGCAGATACGCAGTATTTT. Residues: CACNEQGSGADTQYF. Based on the CDR3 plus reference TRBV7-9 and TRBJ2-3, the full variable domain is DTGVSQNPRHKITKRGQNVTFRCDPISEHNRLYWYRQTLGQGPEFLTYFQNEAQLEKSRLLSDRFSAERPKGSFSTLEIQRTEQGDSAMYLCACNEQGSGADTQYFGPGTRLTVL.

The chain joins TRBV20-1 to TRBJ2-3, with D possibly matching TRBD1 (5 bases). The V gene's germline CDR1 is DFQATT and CDR2 SNEGSKA (reference sequence). This CDR3 has 14 residues. Between the trimmed V and J ends, which lost 0 bases and 6 bases, there was a span of 13 bases. This chain's CDR3 is CSAREVAGFDTQYF. CDR3 nucleotides: TGCAGTGCTAGAGAGGTAGCAGGGTTCGATACGCAGTATTTT.

This clonotype was seen ten or more times. The genes are TRBV29-1 and TRBJ1-5; no clear D gene. The CDR3 sequence is 13 residues long. Germline V CDR1 and CDR2: SQVTM, ANQGSEA. Between the trimmed V and J ends, which lost 4 bases and 2 bases, there was a span of 9 bases. As DNA, the CDR3 is TGCAGCGTTGGTAGTGGCCGCAATCAGCCCCAGCATTTT. It specifies CSVGSGRNQPQHF.

This clonotype came up many times. The genes are TRBV20-1 and TRBJ2-1; TRBD2 agrees at 15 bases. Looked up from germline, CDR1 is DFQATT and CDR2 is SNEGSKA (reference sequence). CDR3 length: 20 residues. V shed 0 bases, J shed 1 base, and the junction held 10 bases outside the gene matches. CDR3 nucleotide sequence: TGCAGTGCTAGAGACCCGGGACTAGCGGGAGGCTGGAGGTCCTACAATGAGCAGTTCTTC. This codes for CSARDPGLAGGWRSYNEQFF.

The chain recombines TRBV6-5 with TRBJ2-6; D ambiguous. Germline CDR1 MNHEY, CDR2 SVGAGI. V was clipped by 3 bases and J by 0 bases, with 12 bases between them. The CDR3 spans 17 residues. CDR3 in DNA: TGTGCCAGCAGTTATGGGAACGTTTACTCTGGGGCCAACGTCCTGACTTTC. It yields the protein CASSYGNVYSGANVLTF.

The chain employs TRBV4-3 and TRBJ2-3; the D gene is possibly TRBD1 (6 bases). Trimming pared 5 bases from V and 8 bases from J, leaving 14 bases between. Germline V CDR1 and CDR2: LGHNA, YSLEER. CDR3 length equals 13 residues. The chain's CDR3 is CASSGQRIGTQYF. The CDR3 DNA follows: TGCGCCAGCAGCGGACAGAGAATCGGTACGCAGTATTTT.

This clonotype was seen repeatedly, ten times or more. The chain is built from TRBV27 and TRBJ2-7; D remains ambiguous. Trimming took off 5 bases at V and 4 bases at J, with 18 bases between the two ends. Germline V CDR1 and CDR2: MNHEY, SMNVEV (reference sequence). The CDR3 spans 15 residues. CDR3 DNA sequence: TGTGCCAGCAGTCGGAGTGACATCACACTTTACGAGCAGTACTTC. Encoded protein: CASSRSDITLYEQYF.

Details on this clonotype: An end of the junction differs from the germline gene, which may be a read error. The gene calls are TRBV10-3 and TRBJ2-1, with 10 bases that match TRBD1. This CDR3 has 13 amino acids. Per germline, CDR1 ENHRY and CDR2 SYGVKD. DNA of the CDR3: TGTGCCATCATTCCGACAGGGGGCTCCCCCCCAGTCTTC. It specifies CAIIPTGGSPPVF.